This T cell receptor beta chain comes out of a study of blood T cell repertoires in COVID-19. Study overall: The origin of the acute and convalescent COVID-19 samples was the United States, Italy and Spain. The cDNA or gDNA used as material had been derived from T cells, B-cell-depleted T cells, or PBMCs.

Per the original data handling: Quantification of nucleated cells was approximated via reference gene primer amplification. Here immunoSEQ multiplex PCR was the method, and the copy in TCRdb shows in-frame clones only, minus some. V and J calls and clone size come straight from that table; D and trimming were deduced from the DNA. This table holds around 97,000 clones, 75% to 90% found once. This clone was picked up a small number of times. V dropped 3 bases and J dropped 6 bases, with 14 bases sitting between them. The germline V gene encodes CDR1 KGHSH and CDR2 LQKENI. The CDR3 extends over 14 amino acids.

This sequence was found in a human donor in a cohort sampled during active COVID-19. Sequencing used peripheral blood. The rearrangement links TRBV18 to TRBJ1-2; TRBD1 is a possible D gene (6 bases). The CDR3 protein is CASSPTGGANGYTF. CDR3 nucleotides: TGTGCCAGCTCACCCACGGGGGGGGCAAATGGCTACACCTTC.